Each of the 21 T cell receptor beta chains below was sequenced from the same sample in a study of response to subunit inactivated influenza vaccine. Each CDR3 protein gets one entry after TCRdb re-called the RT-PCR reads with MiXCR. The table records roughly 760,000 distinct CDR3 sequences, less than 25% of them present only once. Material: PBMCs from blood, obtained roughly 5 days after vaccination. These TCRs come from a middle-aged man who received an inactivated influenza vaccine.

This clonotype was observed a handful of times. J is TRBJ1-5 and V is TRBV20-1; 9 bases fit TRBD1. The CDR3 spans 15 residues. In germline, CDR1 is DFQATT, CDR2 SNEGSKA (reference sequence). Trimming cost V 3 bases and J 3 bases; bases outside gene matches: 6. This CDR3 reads CSASGDRVINQPQHF. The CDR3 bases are TGCAGTGCTAGCGGGGACAGGGTAATCAATCAGCCCCAGCATTTT.

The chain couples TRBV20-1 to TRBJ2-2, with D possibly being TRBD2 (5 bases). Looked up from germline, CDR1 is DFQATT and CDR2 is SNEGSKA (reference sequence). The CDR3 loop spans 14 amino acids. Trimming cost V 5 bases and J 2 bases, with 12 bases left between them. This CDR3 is CSAPKGANTGELFF. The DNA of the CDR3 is TGCAGTGCTCCAAAGGGAGCCAACACCGGGGAGCTGTTTTTT.

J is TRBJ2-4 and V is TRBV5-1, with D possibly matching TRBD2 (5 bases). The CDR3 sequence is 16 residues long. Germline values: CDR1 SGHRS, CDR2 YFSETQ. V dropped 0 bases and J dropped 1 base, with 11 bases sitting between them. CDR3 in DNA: TGCGCCAGCAGCTTGGAGAGGGTTCAGGCCAAAAACATTCAGTACTTC. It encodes CASSLERVQAKNIQYF.

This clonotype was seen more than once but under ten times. CDR3 DNA: TGTGCCAGCAGTTACTCTGCGCTAGCGGGGCAGTACAATGAGCAGTTCTTC. Protein: CASSYSALAGQYNEQFF. The chain is built from TRBV6-5 and TRBJ2-1, with 9 bases matching TRBD2. The CDR3 consists of 17 residues. V gave up 0 bases and J gave up 4 bases; unmatched junction bases: 7. Germline V gene lookup returns CDR1 MNHEY and CDR2 SVGAGI.

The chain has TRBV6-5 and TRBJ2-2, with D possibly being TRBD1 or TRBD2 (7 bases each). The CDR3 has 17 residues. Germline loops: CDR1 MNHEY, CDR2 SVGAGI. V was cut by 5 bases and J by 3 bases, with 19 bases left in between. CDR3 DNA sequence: TGTGCCAGCAGTATCGAGACAGGGAGGGCGTACACCGGGGAGCTGTTTTTT. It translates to CASSIETGRAYTGELFF.

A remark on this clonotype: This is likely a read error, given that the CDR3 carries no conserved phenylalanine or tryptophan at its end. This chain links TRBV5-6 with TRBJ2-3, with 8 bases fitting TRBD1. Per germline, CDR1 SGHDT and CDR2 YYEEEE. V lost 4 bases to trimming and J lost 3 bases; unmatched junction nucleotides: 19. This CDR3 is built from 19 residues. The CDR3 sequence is CASSPGWTGIIKVTDTQYC. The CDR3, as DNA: TGTGCCAGCAGCCCTGGGTGGACAGGGATTATTAAGGTTACAGATACGCAGTATTGT.

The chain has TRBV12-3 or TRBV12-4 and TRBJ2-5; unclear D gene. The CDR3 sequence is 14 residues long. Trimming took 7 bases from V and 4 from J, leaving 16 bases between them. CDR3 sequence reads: CASTLLAEPETQYF. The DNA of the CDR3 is TGTGCCAGCACCCTCCTGGCAGAACCAGAGACCCAGTACTTC.

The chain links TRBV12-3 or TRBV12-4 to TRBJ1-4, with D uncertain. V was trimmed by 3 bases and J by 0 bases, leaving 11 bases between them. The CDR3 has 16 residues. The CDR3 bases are TGTGCCAGCAGTTTGGGAGGTCCACCAACTAATGAAAAACTGTTTTTT. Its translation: CASSLGGPPTNEKLFF.

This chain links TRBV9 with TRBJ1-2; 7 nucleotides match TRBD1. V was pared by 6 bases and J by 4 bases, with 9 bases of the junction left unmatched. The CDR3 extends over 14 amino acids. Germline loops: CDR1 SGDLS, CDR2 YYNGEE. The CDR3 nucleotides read TGTGCCAGCATTCCAGGGGGTCAGGGCTATGGCTACACCTTC. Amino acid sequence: CASIPGGQGYGYTF.

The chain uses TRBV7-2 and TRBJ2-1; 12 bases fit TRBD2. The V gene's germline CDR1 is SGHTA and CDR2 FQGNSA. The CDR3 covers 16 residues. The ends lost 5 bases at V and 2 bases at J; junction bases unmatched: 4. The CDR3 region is CASSPSGRATYNEQFF. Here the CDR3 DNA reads TGTGCCAGCAGCCCTAGCGGGAGGGCCACCTACAATGAGCAGTTCTTC.

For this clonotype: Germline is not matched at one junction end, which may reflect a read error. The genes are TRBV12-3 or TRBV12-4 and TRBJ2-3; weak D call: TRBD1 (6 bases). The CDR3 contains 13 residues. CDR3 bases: TGTGCCAGCAATTTAGGACTGGGGGCCCCCTATAGATTT. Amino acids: CASNLGLGAPYRF.

The CDR3 loop is CATQAGTKGDGYTF. CDR3 in DNA: TGTGCCACCCAAGCCGGGACAAAGGGTGATGGCTACACCTTC. The chain combines TRBV24-1 with TRBJ1-2; possibly TRBD1 for D (6 bases). Germline V gene lookup returns CDR1 KGHDR and CDR2 SFDVKD. CDR3 length equals 14 residues. The V gene lost 9 bases and the J gene lost 6 bases, with 19 bases spanning the gap.

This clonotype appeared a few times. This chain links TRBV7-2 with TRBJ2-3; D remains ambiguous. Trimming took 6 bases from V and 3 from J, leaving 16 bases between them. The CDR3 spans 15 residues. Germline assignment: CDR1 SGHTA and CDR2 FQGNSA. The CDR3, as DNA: TGTGCCAGCAGGGACCCAAGGAGTGGTACAGATACGCAGTATTTT. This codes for CASRDPRSGTDTQYF.

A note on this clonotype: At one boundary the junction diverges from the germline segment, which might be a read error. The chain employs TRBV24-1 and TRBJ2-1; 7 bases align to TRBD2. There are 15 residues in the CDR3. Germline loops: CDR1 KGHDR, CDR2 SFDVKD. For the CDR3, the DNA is TGTGCCACCAGTGATTTTTCCGGGGACTACCATGAGCAGTTCTTC. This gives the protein CATSDFSGDYHEQFF.

This CDR3 is CATSDGRENTEAFF. In DNA, the CDR3 is TGTGCCACCAGTGATGGTCGGGAGAACACTGAAGCTTTCTTT. The rearrangement joins TRBV24-1 to TRBJ1-1; D remains ambiguous. Deletions cut 3 bases from V and 1 base from J, with 8 bases between. Looked up from germline, CDR1 is KGHDR and CDR2 is SFDVKD. This CDR3 is 14 amino acids long.

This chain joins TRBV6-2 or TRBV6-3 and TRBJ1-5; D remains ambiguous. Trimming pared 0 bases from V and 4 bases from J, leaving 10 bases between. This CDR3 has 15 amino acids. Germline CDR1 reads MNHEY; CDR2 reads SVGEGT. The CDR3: CASSYSKRTNQPQHF. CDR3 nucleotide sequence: TGTGCCAGCAGTTACTCGAAAAGAACTAATCAGCCCCAGCATTTT.

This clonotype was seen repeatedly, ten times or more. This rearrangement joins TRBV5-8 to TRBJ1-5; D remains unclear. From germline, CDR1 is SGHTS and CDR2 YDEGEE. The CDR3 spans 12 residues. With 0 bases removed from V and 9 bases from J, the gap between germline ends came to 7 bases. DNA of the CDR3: TGTGCCAGCAGCTTGGAGGTGGGGCCCCAGCATTTT. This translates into CASSLEVGPQHF. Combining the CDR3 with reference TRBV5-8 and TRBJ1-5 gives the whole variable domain EAGVTQSPTHLIKTRGQQATLRCSPISGHTSVYWYQQALGLGLQFLLWYDEGEERNRGNFPPRFSGRQFPNYSSELNVNALELEDSALYLCASSLEVGPQHFGDGTRLSIL.

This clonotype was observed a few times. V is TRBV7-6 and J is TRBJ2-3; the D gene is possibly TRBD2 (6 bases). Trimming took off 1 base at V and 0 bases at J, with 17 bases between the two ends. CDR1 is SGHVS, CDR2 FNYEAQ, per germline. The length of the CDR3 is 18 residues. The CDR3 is CASSLGSGGKSSTDTQYF. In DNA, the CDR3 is TGTGCCAGCAGCTTAGGGTCTGGCGGGAAATCTAGCACAGATACGCAGTATTTT. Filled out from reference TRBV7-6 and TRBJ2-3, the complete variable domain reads GAGVSQSPRYKVTKRGQDVALRCDPISGHVSLYWYRQALGQGPEFLTYFNYEAQQDKSGLPNDRFSAERPEGSISTLTIQRTEQRDSAMYRCASSLGSGGKSSTDTQYFGPGTRLTVL.

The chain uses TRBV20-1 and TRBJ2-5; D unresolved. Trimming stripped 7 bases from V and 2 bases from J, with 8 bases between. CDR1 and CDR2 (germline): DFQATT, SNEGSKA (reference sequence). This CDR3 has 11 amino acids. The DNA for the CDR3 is TGCAGTGAGCACGAGCAAGAGACCCAGTACTTC. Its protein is CSEHEQETQYF.

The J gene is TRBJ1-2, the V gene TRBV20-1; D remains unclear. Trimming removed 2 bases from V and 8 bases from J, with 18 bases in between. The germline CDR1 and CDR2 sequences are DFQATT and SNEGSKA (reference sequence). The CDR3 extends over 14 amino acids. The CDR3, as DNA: TGCAGTGCTAGACCACCGAATATCCGCTGGGGCTACACCTTC. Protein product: CSARPPNIRWGYTF.

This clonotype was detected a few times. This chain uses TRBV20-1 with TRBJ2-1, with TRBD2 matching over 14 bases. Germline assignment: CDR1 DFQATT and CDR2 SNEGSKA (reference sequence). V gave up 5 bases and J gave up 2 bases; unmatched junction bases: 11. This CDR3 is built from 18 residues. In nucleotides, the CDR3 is TGCAGTGCTCCCCGACTAGCGGGAGGGCCGACAACCTACAATGAGCAGTTCTTC. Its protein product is CSAPRLAGGPTTYNEQFF.